What follows are 5 T cell receptor beta chains derived from one specimen sequenced in a study of T cells after yellow fever vaccination (dated by TCRdb to about 2019). What this sample's treatment or condition label stands for: live attenuated yellow fever vaccine strain. Library generation was performed with 5' RACE. Data came from an Illumina HiSeq 2500. TCRdb reworked the public reads: Q25 trimming with fastp, MiXCR clone assembly, productive beta chains retained. Rows are combined by CDR3 protein, so each entry shows the most common genes and DNA. The sample yields 400,000 or so distinct CDR3 sequences; roughly 6.2% were counted once. About 15% of the sample comes from the top ten. The starting material was PBMCs, obtained 5 days after the yellow fever booster vaccination. The receptor set was obtained from a man aged 25 to 40 who received the YFV17D yellow fever vaccine.

This clonotype was counted ten times or more. The rearrangement joins TRBV20-1 to TRBJ2-7; 9 bases match TRBD1. Per germline, CDR1 DFQATT and CDR2 SNEGSKA (reference sequence). The CDR3 is made up of 17 amino acids. Unmatched junction bases numbered 13, after V lost 1 base and J lost 3 bases. The CDR3 sequence is CSARVLGQGWVGYEQYF. CDR3 DNA: TGCAGTGCTAGAGTTCTAGGACAGGGGTGGGTAGGCTACGAGCAGTACTTC.

This clonotype has only a few counts. J is TRBJ2-1 and V is TRBV12-3 or TRBV12-4, with 7 bases matching TRBD2. The CDR3 contains 13 residues. V was clipped by 7 bases and J by 10 bases; unmatched bases: 10. The CDR3 bases are TGTGCCAGCACCGGGACTACCAAGGAGGAGCAGTTCTTC. Amino acids: CASTGTTKEEQFF.

This clonotype has a count of ten or more. The chain employs TRBV5-1 and TRBJ2-5; TRBD2 aligns across 12 bases. The CDR3 extends over 15 amino acids. The V gene's germline CDR1 is SGHRS and CDR2 YFSETQ. Germline trimming cut 2 bases from V and 1 base from J; bases unmatched to any gene: 0. In DNA, the CDR3 is TGCGCCAGCAGCTTACTAGCGGGGGGCCAAGAGACCCAGTACTTC. As protein: CASSLLAGGQETQYF.

This clonotype was seen repeatedly, ten times or more. The chain combines TRBV29-1 with TRBJ2-1; D ambiguous. V dropped 1 base and J dropped 9 bases, with 7 bases sitting between them. Germline assignment: CDR1 SQVTM and CDR2 ANQGSEA. This CDR3 comprises 11 residues. The CDR3 protein is CSVEGTTEQFF. CDR3 DNA: TGCAGCGTTGAAGGAACGACTGAGCAGTTCTTC.

V and J are TRBV5-4 and TRBJ1-5; 7 bases map to TRBD1. The trim removed 2 bases at V and 6 bases at J, leaving 2 bases unmatched. Germline assignment: CDR1 SGHNT and CDR2 YYREEE (reference sequence). The CDR3 sequence is 13 residues long. The chain's CDR3 is CASSFPGGQPQHF. The CDR3 DNA reads TGTGCCAGCAGCTTCCCAGGGGGTCAGCCCCAGCATTTT.